This T cell receptor (beta chain) originates from a study of control samples from healthy donors and cancer patients. Only in-frame clones appear in the TCRdb table, and some are missing; sequencing was by immunoSEQ multiplex PCR. The table shows tens of thousands of clones, with 87% occurring only once. The CDR3 runs 15 residues. The ends were cut back, 2 bases at V and 4 bases at J, with 14 bases in the middle. Per the germline V gene, CDR1 is MNHEY and CDR2 is SVGAGI. This clonotype was sampled from a man aged 45-65 years in good health. The sample comprised blood. This chain links TRBV6-5 with TRBJ1-2; D perhaps matches TRBD1 (5 bases). The CDR3 DNA reads TGTGCCAGCAGTTACGAAAGGGGCTCGGGCTATGGCTACACCTTC. It specifies CASSYERGSGYGYTF.